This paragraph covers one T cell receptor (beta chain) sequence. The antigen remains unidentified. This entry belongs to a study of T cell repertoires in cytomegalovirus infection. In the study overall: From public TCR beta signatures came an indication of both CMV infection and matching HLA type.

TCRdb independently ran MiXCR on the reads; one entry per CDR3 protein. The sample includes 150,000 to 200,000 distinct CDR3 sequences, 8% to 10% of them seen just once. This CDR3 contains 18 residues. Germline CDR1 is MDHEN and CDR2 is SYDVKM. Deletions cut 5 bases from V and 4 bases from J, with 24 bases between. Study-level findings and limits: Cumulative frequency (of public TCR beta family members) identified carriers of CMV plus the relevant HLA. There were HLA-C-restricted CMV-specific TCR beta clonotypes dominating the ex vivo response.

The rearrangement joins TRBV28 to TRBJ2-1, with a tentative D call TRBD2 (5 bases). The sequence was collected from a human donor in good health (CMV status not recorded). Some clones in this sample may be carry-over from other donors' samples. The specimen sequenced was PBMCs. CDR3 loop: CASSPRLPARGFYNEQFF. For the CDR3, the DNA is TGTGCCAGCAGTCCCCGTTTACCCGCCCGGGGTTTTTACAATGAGCAGTTCTTC. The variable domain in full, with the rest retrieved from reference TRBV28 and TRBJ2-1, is DVKVTQSSRYLVKRTGEKVFLECVQDMDHENMFWYRQDPGLGLRLIYFSYDVKMKEKGDIPEGYSVSREKKERFSLILESASTNQTSMYLCASSPRLPARGFYNEQFFGPGTRLTVL.